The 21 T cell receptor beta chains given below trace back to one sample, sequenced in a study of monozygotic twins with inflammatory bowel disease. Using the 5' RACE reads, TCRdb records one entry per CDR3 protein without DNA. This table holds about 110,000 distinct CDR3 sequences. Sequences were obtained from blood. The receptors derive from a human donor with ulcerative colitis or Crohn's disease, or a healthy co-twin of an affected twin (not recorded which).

CDR3 sequence: CASSLGFAADYGYTF. The chain uses TRBV5-6 and TRBJ1-2. CDR1 is SGHDT and CDR2 is YYEEEE in the germline V gene. The CDR3 consists of 15 residues.

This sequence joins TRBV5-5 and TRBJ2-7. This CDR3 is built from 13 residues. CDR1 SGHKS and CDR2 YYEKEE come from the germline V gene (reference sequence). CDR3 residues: CASSMTGAYEQYF.

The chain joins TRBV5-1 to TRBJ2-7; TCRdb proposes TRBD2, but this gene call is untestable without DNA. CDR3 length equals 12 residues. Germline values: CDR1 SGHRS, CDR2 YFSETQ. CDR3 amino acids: CASSLTAGEQYF.

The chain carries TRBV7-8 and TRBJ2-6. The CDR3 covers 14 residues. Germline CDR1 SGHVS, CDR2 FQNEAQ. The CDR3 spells CASSLASGANVLTF.

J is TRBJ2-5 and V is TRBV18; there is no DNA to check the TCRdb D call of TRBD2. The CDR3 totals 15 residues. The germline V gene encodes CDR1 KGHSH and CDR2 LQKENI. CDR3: CASSPPSAGKETQYF.

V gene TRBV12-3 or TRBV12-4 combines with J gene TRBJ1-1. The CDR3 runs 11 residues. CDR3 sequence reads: CASSPRTEAFF.

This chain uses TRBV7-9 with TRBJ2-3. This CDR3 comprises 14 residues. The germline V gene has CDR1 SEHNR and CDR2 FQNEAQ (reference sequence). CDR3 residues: CASSPDESTDTQYF.

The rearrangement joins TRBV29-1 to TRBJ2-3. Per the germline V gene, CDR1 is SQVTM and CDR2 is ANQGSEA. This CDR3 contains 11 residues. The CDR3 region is CSVASSDTQYF.

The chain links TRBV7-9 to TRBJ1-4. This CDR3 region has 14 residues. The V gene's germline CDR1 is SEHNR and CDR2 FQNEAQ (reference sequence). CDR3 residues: CAGASGSTNEKLFF.

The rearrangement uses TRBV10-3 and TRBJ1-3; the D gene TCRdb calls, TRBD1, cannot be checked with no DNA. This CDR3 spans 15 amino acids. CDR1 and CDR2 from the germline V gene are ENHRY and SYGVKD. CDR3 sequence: CAISERGGSGNTIYF.

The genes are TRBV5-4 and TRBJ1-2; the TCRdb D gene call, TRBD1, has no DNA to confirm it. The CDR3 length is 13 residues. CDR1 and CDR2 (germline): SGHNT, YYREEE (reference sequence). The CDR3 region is CASSLGTVYGYTF. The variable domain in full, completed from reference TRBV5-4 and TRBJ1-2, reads ETGVTQSPTHLIKTRGQQVTLRCSSQSGHNTVSWYQQALGQGPQFIFQYYREEENGRGNFPPRFSGLQFPNYSSELNVNALELDDSALYLCASSLGTVYGYTFGSGTRLTVV.

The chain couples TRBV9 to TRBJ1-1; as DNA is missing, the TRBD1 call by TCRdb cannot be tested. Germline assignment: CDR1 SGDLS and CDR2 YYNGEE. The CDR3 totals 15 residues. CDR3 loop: CASSRWTGGRTEAFF.

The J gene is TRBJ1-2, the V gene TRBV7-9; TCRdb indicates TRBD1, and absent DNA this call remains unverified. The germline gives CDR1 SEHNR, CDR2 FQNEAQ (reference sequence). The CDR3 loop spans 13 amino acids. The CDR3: CASSFGQFYGYTF.

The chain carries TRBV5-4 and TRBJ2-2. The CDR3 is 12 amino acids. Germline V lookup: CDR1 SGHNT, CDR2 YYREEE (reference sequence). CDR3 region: CAGSLGGGELFF.

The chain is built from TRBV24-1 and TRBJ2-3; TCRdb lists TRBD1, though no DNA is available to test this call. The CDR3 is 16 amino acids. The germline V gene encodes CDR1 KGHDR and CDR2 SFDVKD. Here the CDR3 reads CATSGTTGFSTDTQYF.

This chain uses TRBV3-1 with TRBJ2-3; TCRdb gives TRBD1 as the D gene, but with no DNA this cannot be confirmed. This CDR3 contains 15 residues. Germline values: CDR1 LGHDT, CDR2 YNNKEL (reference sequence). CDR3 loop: CASSQGGVRTDTQYF.

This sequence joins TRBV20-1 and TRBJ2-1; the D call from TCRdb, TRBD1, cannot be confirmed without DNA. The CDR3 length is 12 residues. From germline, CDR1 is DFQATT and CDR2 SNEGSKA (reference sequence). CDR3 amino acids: CSAIGTNNEQFF.

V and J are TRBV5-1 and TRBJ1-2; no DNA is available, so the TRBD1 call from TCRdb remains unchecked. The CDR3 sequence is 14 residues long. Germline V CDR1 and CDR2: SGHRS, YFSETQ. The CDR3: CASSLTGSNYGYTF.

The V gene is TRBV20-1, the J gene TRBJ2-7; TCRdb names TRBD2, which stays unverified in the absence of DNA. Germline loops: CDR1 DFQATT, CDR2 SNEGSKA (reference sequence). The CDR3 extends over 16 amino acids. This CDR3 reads CSARGTSGKSSYEQYF.

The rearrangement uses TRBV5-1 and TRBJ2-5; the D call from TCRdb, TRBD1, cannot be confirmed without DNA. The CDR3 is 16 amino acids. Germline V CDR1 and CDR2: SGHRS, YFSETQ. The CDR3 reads CASSLGRSTGVETQYF.

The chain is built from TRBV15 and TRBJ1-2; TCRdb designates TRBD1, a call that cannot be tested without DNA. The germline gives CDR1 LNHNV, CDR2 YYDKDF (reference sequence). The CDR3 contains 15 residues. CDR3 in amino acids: CATSSSGQGVYGYTF. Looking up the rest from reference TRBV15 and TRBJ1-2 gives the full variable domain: DAMVIQNPRYQVTQFGKPVTLSCSQTLNHNVMYWYQQKSSQAPKLLFHYYDKDFNNEADTPDNFQSRRPNTSFCFLDIRSPGLGDTAMYLCATSSSGQGVYGYTFGSGTRLTVV.